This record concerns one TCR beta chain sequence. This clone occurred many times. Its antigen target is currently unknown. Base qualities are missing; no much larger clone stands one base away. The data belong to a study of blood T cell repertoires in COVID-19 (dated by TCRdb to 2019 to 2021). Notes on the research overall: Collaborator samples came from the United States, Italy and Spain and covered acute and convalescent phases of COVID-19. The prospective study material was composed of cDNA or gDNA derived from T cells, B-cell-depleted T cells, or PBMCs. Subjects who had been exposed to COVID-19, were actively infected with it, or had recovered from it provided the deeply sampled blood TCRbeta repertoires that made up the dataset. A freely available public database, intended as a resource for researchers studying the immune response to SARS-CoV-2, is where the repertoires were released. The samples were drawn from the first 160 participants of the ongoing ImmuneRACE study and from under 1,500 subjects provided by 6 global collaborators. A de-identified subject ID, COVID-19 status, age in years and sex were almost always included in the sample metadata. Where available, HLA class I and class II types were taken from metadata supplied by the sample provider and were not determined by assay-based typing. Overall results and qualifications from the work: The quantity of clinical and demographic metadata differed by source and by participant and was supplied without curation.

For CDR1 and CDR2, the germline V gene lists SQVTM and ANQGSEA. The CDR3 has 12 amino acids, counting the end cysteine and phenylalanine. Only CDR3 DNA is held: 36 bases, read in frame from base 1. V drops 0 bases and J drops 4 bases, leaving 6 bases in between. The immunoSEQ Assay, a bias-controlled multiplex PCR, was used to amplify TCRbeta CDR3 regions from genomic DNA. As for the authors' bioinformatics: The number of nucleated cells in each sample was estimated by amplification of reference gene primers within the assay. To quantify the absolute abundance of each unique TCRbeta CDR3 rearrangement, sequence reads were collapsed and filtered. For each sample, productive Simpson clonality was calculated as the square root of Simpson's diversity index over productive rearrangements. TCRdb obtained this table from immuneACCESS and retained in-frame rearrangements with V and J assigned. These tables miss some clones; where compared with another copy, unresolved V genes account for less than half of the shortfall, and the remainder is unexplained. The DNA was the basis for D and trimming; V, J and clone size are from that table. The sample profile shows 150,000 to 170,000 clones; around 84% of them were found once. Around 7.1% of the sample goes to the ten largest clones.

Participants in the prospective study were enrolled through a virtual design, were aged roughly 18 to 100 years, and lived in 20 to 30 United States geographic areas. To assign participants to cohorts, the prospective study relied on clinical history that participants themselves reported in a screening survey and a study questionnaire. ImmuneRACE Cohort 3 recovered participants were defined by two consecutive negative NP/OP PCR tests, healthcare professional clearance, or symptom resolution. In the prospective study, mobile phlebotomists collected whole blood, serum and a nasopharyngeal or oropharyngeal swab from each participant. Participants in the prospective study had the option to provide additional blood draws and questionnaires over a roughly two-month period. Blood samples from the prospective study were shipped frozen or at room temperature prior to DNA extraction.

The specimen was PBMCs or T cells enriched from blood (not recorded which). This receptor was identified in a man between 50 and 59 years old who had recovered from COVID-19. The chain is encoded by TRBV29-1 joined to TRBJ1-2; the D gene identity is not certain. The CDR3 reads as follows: CSVEENSYGYTF. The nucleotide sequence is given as TGCAGCGTTGAAGAGAACAGCTATGGCTACACCTTC.